The subject of this entry is one TCR beta chain. Under the authors' procedure: Amplifying reference gene primers gave estimates of nucleated cell counts. Sequencing used immunoSEQ multiplex PCR; TCRdb keeps in-frame clones, though not all of them. The D gene and trimming were derived from the DNA, and the V and J assignments and clone size from that table. The sample gives 300,000 to 350,000 clones, about nine tenths of which show up once; about 2.5% is in the top ten. These data come from a study of blood T cell repertoires in COVID-19. Study at large: COVID-19 samples, acute and convalescent, were from the United States, Italy and Spain. Nucleic acid was either cDNA or gDNA, and it came from T cells, B-cell-depleted T cells, or PBMCs.

Material for sequencing was peripheral blood. This clonotype was sampled from a man aged 18 to 29 with active or convalescent COVID-19.

Here the CDR3 DNA reads TGCGCCAGCAGCCCAAGAGGCGGTTCGAACACTGAAGCTTTCTTT. As protein: CASSPRGGSNTEAFF. The V call is TRBV4-3, the J call TRBJ1-1; D gene ambiguous. This CDR3 has 15 residues. CDR1 and CDR2 (germline): LGHNA, YSLEER. V was cut by 4 bases and J by 1 base, with 13 bases left in between.